This TCR beta chain was retrieved from a study of vaccination and CD4 T cells after COVID-19. About the study: Sampling post-COVID took place a median around 99 days after diagnosis (range 35 to 161). Blood was drawn a median around 70 days post second dose, range 14 to 241.

With the Oncomine TCR Beta short-read assay, DNA from cultured CD4+ T cells was sequenced. TCRdb independently ran MiXCR on the PCR reads; one entry per CDR3 protein. This table has 9,500 to 15,000 distinct CDR3 sequences, more than 40% appearing once. This CDR3 is built from 14 residues. The germline gives CDR1 SGHRS, CDR2 YFSETQ. Trimming left V 0 bases short and J 4 bases short, with 10 bases between. This clonotype was counted only a few times. The antigen is undetermined. Described treatment: roughly 10-day PBMC culture with coronavirus spike peptide pools or control peptides (ViraFEST assay). Sequenced sample: CD4+ T cells from blood, cultured in vitro. The V and J genes are TRBV5-1 and TRBJ1-2; tentatively, D is TRBD1 (6 bases). The source of this sequence is a human donor who had recovered from COVID-19. The CDR3 coding sequence is TGCGCCAGCAGCTTGGGCAGGGGTCCCTATGGCTACACCTTC. Translation: CASSLGRGPYGYTF.